The entry below describes one TCR beta chain. Its antigen specificity is not known. Base qualities are not provided; no much larger clone lies one nucleotide away. This sample stems from a study of T cell responses to AZD1222 COVID-19 vaccine (dated by TCRdb to about 2021). For the wider study: AZD1222 recipients with second doses at about 4 weeks or about 12 weeks were pooled, because spike-specific TCR depth and breadth did not differ between schedules. A total of approximately 240 trial participants underwent TCR sequencing, of whom 207 received two doses of AZD1222 and some 26 received two doses of the MenACWY control vaccine. Trial participants were enrolled by age into 18-55, 56-69 and 70-plus year subgroups, with roughly 160, 29 and 62 TCR-sequenced participants respectively.

From the cysteine through the phenylalanine, the CDR3 covers 13 amino acids. Only the CDR3 part of the read is kept: 39 bases, read in frame from the first base. A distance of 11 bases separates the germline ends of V and J, which lose 4 bases and 7 bases respectively. CDR1 KGHSH and CDR2 LQKENI are derived from the germline V gene. Overall study outcomes, separate from this receptor: After two AZD1222 doses, spike-specific TCR breadth and depth were significantly higher than at day 0 and than in MenACWY recipients. In the small 56-69-year group, the increase in depth fell short of significance, most likely because of low power. No day 14 peak-response samples were available, so repertoires were characterized only after the peak T cell response. Nearly half of unique spike-specific TCRs reportedly recognized epitopes outside regions mutated in the B.1.351 and B.1.1.7 variants. Conclusions about previously exposed vaccinees are limited because only a handful of AZD1222 recipients were SARS-CoV-2 seropositive at baseline. CD4 TCRs associated with the vaccine covered the entire spike protein, and the dominant responses were in regions 160-218 and 743-854. Most participants were white British and females outnumbered males, and the authors suggested that clonal diversity may have been underestimated.

Sample time point, as interpreted from the label and publication: baseline before first vaccination. Vaccinee samples were obtained from the UK trials COV001 and COV002, which included a single-blind randomized controlled phase 2/3 trial of AZD1222 (ChAdOx1 nCoV-19) in healthy adults. For TCRbeta chain sequencing, PBMC samples were collected from trial participants at day 0 and at day 28 after the second dose. The CDR3 regions of human TCRbeta chains were subjected to immunosequencing. In the authors' own workflow: TCRs in the repertoires were compared against a reference library of SARS-CoV-2-specific TCRs that had been generated with the MIRA antigen-specificity platform. Breadth was defined as the fraction of unique TCRs that were SARS-CoV-2-associated. Depth was defined as the fraction of total T cells that were SARS-CoV-2-associated. Using the MIRA data, each spike-specific TCR was assigned both to the spike region to which the TCR was reactive and to a CD4 or CD8 class. Log10-transformed breadth and depth values were compared by one-way ANOVA with Sidak's multiple comparisons tests. The immuneACCESS repertoire file appears here via TCRdb, limited to in-frame rearrangements. These files lack a portion of the clones; in checked studies, under half of the deficit traces to unresolved V genes, and the cause of the others is not known. That table gives V, J and clone size, and the DNA gave D and trimming. The sample profile shows around 120,000 clones; 85% to 90% of them were found once. Roughly 7.7% of the sample belongs to the ten largest clones.

The receptor comes from an adult in good health. The V and J genes are TRBV18 and TRBJ1-5; no D gene call is confident. Sequenced here: peripheral blood, sampled on day 0 of AZD1222 vaccination. The nucleotide sequence is TGTGCCAGCTCACGGGGATTCAGCCAGCCCCAGCATTTT. Protein translation: CASSRGFSQPQHF.